The present entry profiles one T cell receptor (beta chain) with its context. The CDR3 spans 16 residues. The sample originates from a study of blood T cell repertoires in COVID-19. Looking at the study overall: COVID-19 samples collected from the United States, Italy and Spain covered acute and convalescent phases. T cells, B-cell-depleted T cells, or PBMCs provided the cDNA or gDNA that served as material.

In the source study's methods: Reference gene primer amplification in the assay estimated nucleated cell counts. Only in-frame clones appear in the TCRdb table, and some are missing; sequencing was by immunoSEQ multiplex PCR. For V, J and clone size, that table is used; D and trimming come from the DNA. The sample lists more than 100,000 clones, 82% seen once, with 4% to 5% in the top ten. This TCR came from a woman in her 70s with acute or convalescent COVID-19. Sequenced: peripheral blood. This rearrangement joins TRBV21-1 to TRBJ1-6; TRBD1, the D gene given by the table, was not confirmed from the DNA. TRBV21-1 is reported as a pseudogene. The CDR3 nucleotides read TGTGCCAGCAGCAAACTAGGGACAGGGGATGGTTCACCCCTCCACTTT. It specifies CASSKLGTGDGSPLHF.